This T cell receptor beta chain appears in the sequencing data of a study of siplizumab effects on memory and regulatory T cells. Overall study results and limits: In siplizumab cultures, the suppressive function of proliferating Tregs remained unconfirmed.

Points on this clone: No antigen is known for it.

The CDR3 has 16 amino acids. Germline V CDR1 and CDR2: SGDLS, YYNGEE. Germline trimming cut 0 bases from V and 4 bases from J; bases unmatched to any gene: 5. Generated by immunoSEQ multiplex PCR, the TCRdb table keeps only in-frame clones and is missing some. This table has approximately 50,000 clones, over 90% appearing once. What was sequenced was CD8+ T cells sorted from blood. The TCR was taken from a human donor in good health. V usage is TRBV9 and J usage is TRBJ2-1; 9 nucleotides agree with TRBD2. The CDR3 nucleotides are TGTGCCAGCAGCGTAGCGTCGACTAGCGGATACAATGAGCAGTTCTTC. This encodes CASSVASTSGYNEQFF.